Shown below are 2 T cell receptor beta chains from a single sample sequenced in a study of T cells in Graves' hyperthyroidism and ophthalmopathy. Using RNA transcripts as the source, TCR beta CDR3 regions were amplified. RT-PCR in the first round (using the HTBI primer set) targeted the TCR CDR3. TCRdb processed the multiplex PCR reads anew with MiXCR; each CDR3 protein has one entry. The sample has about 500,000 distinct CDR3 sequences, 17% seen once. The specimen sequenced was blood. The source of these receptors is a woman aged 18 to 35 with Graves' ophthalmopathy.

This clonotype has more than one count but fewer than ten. CDR3 in DNA: TGTGCCAGCAGCCATGCCAGGGGGGGGAACACTGAAGCTTTCTTT. It yields the protein CASSHARGGNTEAFF. V gene TRBV4-2 combines with J gene TRBJ1-1; TRBD1 matches at 7 bases. Trimming cost V 3 bases and J 1 base; bases outside gene matches: 5. Germline V lookup: CDR1 LGHNA, CDR2 YNFKEQ. The CDR3 is made up of 15 amino acids.

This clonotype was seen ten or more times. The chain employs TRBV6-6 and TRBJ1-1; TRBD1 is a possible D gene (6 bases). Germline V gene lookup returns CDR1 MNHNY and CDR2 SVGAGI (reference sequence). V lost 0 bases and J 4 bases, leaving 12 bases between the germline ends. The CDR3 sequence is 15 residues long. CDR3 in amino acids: CASSYSGGVGTEAFF. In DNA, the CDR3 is TGTGCCAGCAGTTACTCTGGGGGCGTCGGCACTGAAGCTTTCTTT.